The source of this T cell receptor beta chain is a study of shared clonotypes between healthy human individuals. The V gene's germline CDR1 is MNHEY and CDR2 SMNVEV (reference sequence). CDR3 size: 14 residues. Trimming stripped 5 bases from V and 3 bases from J, with 11 bases between. The material for each subset, its genomic DNA, was split evenly across several immunoSEQ plates. PCR replicates performed on unsorted PBMC used roughly 300 ng DNA, tens of thousands of T cell genomes. Assay: immunoSEQ multiplex PCR; the TCRdb copy retains only in-frame clones and omits some. The repertoire includes about 470,000 clones, roughly 83% of them detected once, and 13% sits in the top ten. Healthy and HIV-negative, the adult donors had no recent acute infections or vaccinations. As concerns this clone: No antigen is known for it.

Study outcomes and limitations: Sharing of clonotypes among donors was expected to vary with sequencing depth.

This rearrangement joins TRBV27 to TRBJ2-1; maybe TRBD2 (5 bases). The source is a woman aged 40-49 years in good health. Some clones in this sample may be carry-over from other donors' samples. The sample consisted of PBMCs. The CDR3 DNA is TGTGCCAGCAGTCCGGACTCTAGCTACAATGAGCAGTTCTTC. Amino acid sequence: CASSPDSSYNEQFF.